Sequencing of this TCR beta chain was carried out in a study of quantifying T cell responses using KT2 cells. About the research overall: TCR alpha and beta constant-region primers primed reverse transcription of RNA.

The sample is PBMC spiked with counted cells of clone KT2. An oligo carrying a UMI was ligated to the cDNA 3' end. First-round PCR used three to four cycles and beta primers RC1.1 and RC1.2 covering TRBC1 and TRBC2. One entry per CDR3 protein results from TCRdb running MiXCR on the UMI-ligation and nested PCR reads. The sample yields around 44,000 distinct CDR3 sequences, 15% to 20% seen once. CDR1 is DFQATT and CDR2 is SNEGSKA in the germline V gene (reference sequence). Trimming stripped 1 base from V and 4 bases from J, with 16 bases between. The CDR3 sequence is 15 residues long. The sequenced material came from PBMCs spiked with cells of the T cell clone KT2. The TCR sequence derives from a human donor. The chain has TRBV20-1 and TRBJ1-2; no definite D call. This chain's CDR3 is CSARGNTGRIYGYTF. CDR3 DNA: TGCAGTGCTAGAGGAAATACCGGGAGGATCTATGGCTACACCTTC.